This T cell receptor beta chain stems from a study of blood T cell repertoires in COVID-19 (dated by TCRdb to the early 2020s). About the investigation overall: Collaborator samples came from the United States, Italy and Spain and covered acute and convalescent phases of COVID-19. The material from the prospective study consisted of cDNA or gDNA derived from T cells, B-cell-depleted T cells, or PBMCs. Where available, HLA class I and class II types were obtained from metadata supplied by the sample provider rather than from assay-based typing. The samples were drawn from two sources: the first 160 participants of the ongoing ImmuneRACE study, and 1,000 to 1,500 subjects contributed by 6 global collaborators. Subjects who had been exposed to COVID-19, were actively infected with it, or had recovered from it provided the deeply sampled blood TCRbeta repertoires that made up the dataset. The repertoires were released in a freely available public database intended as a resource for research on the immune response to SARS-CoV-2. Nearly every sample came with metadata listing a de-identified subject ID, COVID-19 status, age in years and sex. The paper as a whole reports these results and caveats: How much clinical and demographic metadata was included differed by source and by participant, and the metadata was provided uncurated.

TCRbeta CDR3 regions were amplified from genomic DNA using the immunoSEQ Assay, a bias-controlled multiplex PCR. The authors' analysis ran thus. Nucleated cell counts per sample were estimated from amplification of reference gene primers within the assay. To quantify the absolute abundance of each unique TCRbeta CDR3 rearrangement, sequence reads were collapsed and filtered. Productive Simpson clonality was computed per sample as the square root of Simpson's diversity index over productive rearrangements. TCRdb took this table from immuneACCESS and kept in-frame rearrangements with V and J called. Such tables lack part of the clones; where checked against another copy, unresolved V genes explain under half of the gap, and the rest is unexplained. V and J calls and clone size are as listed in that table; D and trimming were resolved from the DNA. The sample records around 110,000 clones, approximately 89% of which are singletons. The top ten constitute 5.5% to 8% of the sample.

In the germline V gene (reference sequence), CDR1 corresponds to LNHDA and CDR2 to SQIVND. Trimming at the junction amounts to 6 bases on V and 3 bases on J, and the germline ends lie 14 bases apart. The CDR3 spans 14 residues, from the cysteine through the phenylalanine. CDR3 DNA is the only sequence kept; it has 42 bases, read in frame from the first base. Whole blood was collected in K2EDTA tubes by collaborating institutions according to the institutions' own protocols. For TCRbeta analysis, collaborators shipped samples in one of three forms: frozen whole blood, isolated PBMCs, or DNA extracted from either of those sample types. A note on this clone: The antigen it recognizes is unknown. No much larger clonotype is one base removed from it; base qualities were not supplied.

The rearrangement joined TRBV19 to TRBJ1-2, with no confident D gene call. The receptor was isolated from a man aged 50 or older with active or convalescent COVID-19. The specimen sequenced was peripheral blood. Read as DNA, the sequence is TGTGCCAGTAGGCCTTCCGGGGTGGACTATGGCTACACCTTC. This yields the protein CASRPSGVDYGYTF.